Sequencing of this T cell receptor (beta chain) was carried out in a study of T-cell memory formation after mild COVID-19. Study background: For the most part, TCR clusters were specific to one donor.

Employing constant-segment primers, 5'RACE generated TCR alpha and TCR beta cDNA libraries bearing sample barcodes and UMIs. TCRdb fed the 5' RACE reads into MiXCR, producing one record per CDR3 protein. Of about 270,000 distinct CDR3 sequences in the sample, 15% were seen once. This CDR3 spans 14 amino acids. V was trimmed by 5 bases and J by 3 bases, leaving 13 bases between them. The rearrangement links TRBV12-3 or TRBV12-4 to TRBJ1-2; D unclear. The specimen was PBMCs or a T cell subset sorted from them (not recorded which). The TCR sequence derives from an adult woman who had mild COVID-19 (a few samples of this study predate the infection). Cell type and time point are not known. The CDR3 DNA is TGTGCCAGCAGTGGACGGGAAAGCGACTATGGCTACACCTTC. It specifies CASSGRESDYGYTF.